This entry is about one T cell receptor beta chain. The antigen remains unidentified. Treatment in this sample: oral pan-JAK inhibitor, 5-10 mg twice daily. Reverse transcribed after extraction, RNA yielded cDNA as the sequencing template. TCRdb's copy holds only in-frame clones and misses some; the assay was immunoSEQ multiplex PCR. Among some 200,000 clones listed, under 75% were seen once. The data are from a study of CD8+ T cells in alopecia areata. About the research overall: Among treated patients, oral tofacitinib was administered at 5 to 10 mg twice daily. People stayed on tofacitinib for 6 to 18 months, then stopped the drug for 6 months. Findings and limits, study-wide: Many expanded lesional clones remained in scalp and blood on tofacitinib.

V lost 2 bases and J lost 9; bases outside the gene matches: 8. Germline loops: CDR1 SQVTM, CDR2 ANQGSEA. The CDR3 extends over 14 amino acids. The sample here was CD4+ T cells sorted from blood, taken at week 4, from a patient treated with tofacitinib. The V call is TRBV29-1, the J call TRBJ2-1; 9 bases map to TRBD1. The source is a human donor with alopecia areata. This CDR3 reads CSVEPGTGKSEQFF. The DNA of the CDR3 is TGCAGCGTTGAACCCGGGACAGGGAAGAGTGAGCAGTTCTTC.